What follows are 19 T cell receptor beta chains derived from one specimen sequenced in a study of shared T cell receptors in the human thymus. Repertoires were generated with immunoSEQ multiplex PCR, while TCRdb's copy carries only in-frame clones and drops some. The sample includes 720,000 or so clones, approximately 85% of them seen just once. The sample was also linked to a second study, of human thymus T cells.

Sequencing was carried out using thymocytes. These receptors all come from a girl under three years old with a congenital heart defect.

This clone turned up a few times. The chain has TRBV5-6 and TRBJ1-6, with D unclear. CDR1 and CDR2 (germline): SGHDT, YYEEEE. V was shortened by 0 bases and J by 13 bases, with 8 bases between the two germline ends. This CDR3 contains 12 residues. The CDR3 DNA is TGTGCCAGCAGCTTGGGAGCGAGGCCCCTCCACTTT. This encodes CASSLGARPLHF.

The chain links TRBV14 to TRBJ1-2, with D possibly being TRBD1 (5 bases). The CDR3 covers 15 residues. CDR1 is SGHDN, CDR2 FVKESK, per germline. V lost 1 base, J lost 8 bases, and 17 bases lay in between. The CDR3, as DNA: TGTGCCAGCAGCCAAGGCGGGACTCCCCGGGGGGGCTACACCTTC. It encodes CASSQGGTPRGGYTF.

The rearrangement links TRBV5-6 to TRBJ1-2; D is unclear. Trimming shortened V by 0 bases and J by 2 bases, and 14 bases separated the two germline ends. The CDR3 is 16 residues long. Per germline, CDR1 SGHDT and CDR2 YYEEEE. As DNA, the CDR3 is TGTGCCAGCAGCTTGGTTGGGAGCGAGCACAACTATGGCTACACCTTC. Translating gives CASSLVGSEHNYGYTF.

This chain connects TRBV6-6 to TRBJ1-5; 7 positions agree with TRBD1. The CDR3 runs to 15 residues. Trimming removed 6 bases from V and 1 base from J; junction bases left unmatched: 6. The germline V gene has CDR1 MNHNY and CDR2 SVGAGI (reference sequence). The CDR3 spells CASSPDRRSNQPQHF. CDR3 coding DNA: TGTGCCAGCAGCCCGGACAGGCGGAGCAATCAGCCCCAGCATTTT.

This rearrangement joins TRBV6-5 to TRBJ2-2, with D perhaps matching TRBD1 (5 bases). V shed 5 bases and J shed 7 bases, with 11 bases lying between them. The CDR3 extends over 13 amino acids. CDR1 is MNHEY, CDR2 SVGAGI, per germline. The CDR3 is CASSPHRLGELFF. The CDR3 nucleotides read TGTGCCAGCAGTCCCCACAGGCTCGGGGAGCTGTTTTTT.

The gene calls are TRBV29-1 and TRBJ1-1; unclear D gene. This CDR3 region has 15 residues. The germline V gene has CDR1 SQVTM and CDR2 ANQGSEA. Trimming pared 0 bases from V and 3 bases from J, leaving 14 bases between. The CDR3 protein is CSVEDRNSTHTEAFF. The CDR3 DNA reads TGCAGCGTTGAAGATCGAAACAGCACTCACACTGAAGCTTTCTTT.

V and J are TRBV28 and TRBJ1-5; D is ambiguous. V lost 0 bases and J lost 7, with 4 bases in between. This CDR3 has 12 residues. CDR1 and CDR2 (germline): MDHEN, SYDVKM. This chain's CDR3 is CASSLWSQPQHF. As DNA, the CDR3 is TGTGCCAGCAGTTTATGGTCGCAGCCCCAGCATTTT.

This clone has a single count. The sample carries other DNA sequences with the same CDR3. The chain recombines TRBV7-3 with TRBJ1-1; D unclear. The CDR3 contains 13 residues. Between the trimmed V and J ends, which lost 3 bases and 3 bases, there was a span of 8 bases. CDR1 is SGHTA, CDR2 FQGTGA, per germline. CDR3 bases: TGTGCCAGCAGCTTGCGCCGGGACACTGAAGCTTTCTTT. It encodes CASSLRRDTEAFF. Full variable domain (rest looked up from reference TRBV7-3 and TRBJ1-1): GAGVSQTPSNKVTEKGKYVELRCDPISGHTALYWYRQSLGQGPEFLIYFQGTGAADDSGLPNDRFFAVRPEGSVSTLKIQRTERGDSAVYLCASSLRRDTEAFFGQGTRLTVV.

The CDR3 is CASSSGQSTGELFF. Written as DNA, the CDR3 is TGCGCCAGCAGTTCGGGACAGTCCACCGGGGAGCTGTTTTTT. J is TRBJ2-2 and V is TRBV5-1, with 7 bases identical to TRBD1. Germline CDR1 is SGHRS and CDR2 is YFSETQ. After removal of 5 bases from V and 4 bases from J, the junction contained 5 bases not matched to a gene. The CDR3 totals 14 residues.

V and J are TRBV5-6 and TRBJ1-6, with TRBD1 identical over 8 bases. Germline CDR1 reads SGHDT; CDR2 reads YYEEEE. Losses at the gene ends were 3 bases for V and 7 bases for J; bases not matched to a gene: 6. This CDR3 is 15 amino acids long. The CDR3 region has the DNA TGTGCCAGCAGCTGGGGACAGGTCAAAAATTCACCCCTCCACTTT. Encoded protein: CASSWGQVKNSPLHF.

The V and J genes are TRBV27 and TRBJ2-3, with no clear D. The germline CDR1 and CDR2 sequences are MNHEY and SMNVEV (reference sequence). V gave up 2 bases and J gave up 5 bases, with 17 bases separating them. This CDR3 comprises 16 residues. This chain's CDR3 is CASSLIQPRRGDTQYF. CDR3 sequence (DNA): TGTGCCAGCAGTTTAATCCAGCCCCGTAGAGGAGATACGCAGTATTTT.

The rearrangement joins TRBV7-9 to TRBJ2-3; TRBD2 might be the D (5 bases). V lost 4 bases and J lost 6, with 23 bases in between. CDR1 SEHNR and CDR2 FQNEAQ come from the germline V gene (reference sequence). CDR3 size: 17 residues. Here the CDR3 reads CASSSDIGGEGADTQYF. The CDR3 DNA follows: TGTGCCAGCAGCTCCGATATTGGTGGTGAGGGCGCGGATACGCAGTATTTT.

The chain couples TRBV7-9 to TRBJ2-1; 8 bases are a match to TRBD2. The CDR3 contains 15 residues. J lost 9 bases, V lost 3 bases, and 10 bases had no gene match. CDR1 SEHNR and CDR2 FQNEAQ come from the germline V gene (reference sequence). The CDR3 sequence: CASSLSGGLVREQFF. Here the CDR3 DNA reads TGTGCCAGCAGCTTGTCGGGGGGGTTAGTCCGTGAGCAGTTCTTC.

The rearrangement links TRBV4-1 to TRBJ1-1, with 8 bases identical to TRBD1. Germline CDR1 and CDR2: MGHRA and YSYEKL. Unmatched junction bases numbered 1, after V lost 1 base and J lost 6 bases. This CDR3 is built from 13 residues. The DNA for the CDR3 is TGCGCCAGCAGCCAAGTGACAGGGGCTGAAGCTTTCTTT. As protein: CASSQVTGAEAFF.

The chain links TRBV6-4 to TRBJ2-1; D might be TRBD2 (5 bases). This CDR3 spans 16 amino acids. Germline CDR1 reads MRHNA; CDR2 reads SNTAGT. V was trimmed by 0 bases and J by 9 bases, leaving 18 bases between them. CDR3 sequence: CASSDSPESGSVEQFF. The CDR3 DNA reads TGTGCCAGCAGTGACTCCCCCGAGTCGGGGTCCGTTGAGCAGTTCTTC.

V usage is TRBV7-9 and J usage is TRBJ2-4; D uncertain. The CDR3 has 13 amino acids. The germline V and J ends were trimmed by 5 bases and 10 bases, with 15 bases remaining between them. Germline V gene sequence: CDR1 SEHNR, CDR2 FQNEAQ (reference sequence). DNA for the CDR3: TGTGCCAGCAGCCTCGTTAGCCCTCGAATTCAGTACTTC. The encoded protein is CASSLVSPRIQYF. The full variable domain, rest sourced from reference TRBV7-9 and TRBJ2-4, is DTGVSQNPRHKITKRGQNVTFRCDPISEHNRLYWYRQTLGQGPEFLTYFQNEAQLEKSRLLSDRFSAERPKGSFSTLEIQRTEQGDSAMYLCASSLVSPRIQYFGAGTRLSVL.

This clone was recorded once. The chain is built from TRBV7-8 and TRBJ2-1; 7 bases fit TRBD1. Germline trimming cut 2 bases from V and 2 bases from J; bases unmatched to any gene: 18. The CDR3 has 20 amino acids. The germline V gene has CDR1 SGHVS and CDR2 FQNEAQ. For the CDR3, the DNA is TGTGCCAGCAGCTTATCCCCCCCCCATGCGCGTGACAGGGCCTACAATGAGCAGTTCTTC. The encoded protein is CASSLSPPHARDRAYNEQFF.

V usage is TRBV7-9 and J usage is TRBJ1-2; possibly TRBD1 for D (6 bases). With 10 bases removed from V and 6 bases from J, the gap between germline ends came to 15 bases. Germline V gene data show CDR1 as SEHNR and CDR2 as FQNEAQ (reference sequence). The CDR3 extends over 12 amino acids. This CDR3 reads CANGAGVDGYTF. For the CDR3, the DNA is TGTGCCAACGGGGCAGGGGTGGATGGCTACACCTTC.

The J gene is TRBJ1-1, the V gene TRBV6-5; D might be TRBD1 (5 bases). V lost 6 bases and J 1 base, leaving 12 bases between the germline ends. The CDR3 consists of 14 residues. The germline CDR1 and CDR2 sequences are MNHEY and SVGAGI. CDR3 residues: CASRSIGENTEAFF. The CDR3 coding sequence is TGTGCCAGCAGGAGTATAGGGGAGAACACTGAAGCTTTCTTT.